The present T cell receptor (beta chain) was sequenced within a study of blood T cell repertoires in COVID-19. The authors' processing: Cell counts per sample came from amplifying reference gene primers. Generated by immunoSEQ multiplex PCR, the TCRdb table keeps only in-frame clones and is missing some. D and trimming come from the DNA, and the V and J calls and clone size come from that table. This sample has roughly 200,000 clones; roughly 79% occur once, and the top ten carry approximately 11%. The CDR3 runs 16 residues. The germline CDR1 and CDR2 sequences are LNHDA and SQIVND (reference sequence). Unmatched junction bases numbered 8, after V lost 6 bases and J lost 1 base.

The sequence was collected from a woman aged 35 to 49 with COVID-19, enrolled during active disease. This chain links TRBV19 with TRBJ2-2; TRBD1 matches 7 bases. Sequencing input: peripheral blood. The CDR3 loop is CASSPLRQGNTGELFF. The CDR3 coding sequence is TGTGCCAGTAGCCCCCTACGACAGGGGAACACCGGGGAGCTGTTTTTT.